Described below is a single T cell receptor beta chain sequence and its context. Antigen: not known. This record belongs to a study of graft-versus-host responses after intestinal transplantation. Looking at the study overall: Transplants were multivisceral, liver-intestinal, or isolated intestinal. Every one of the recipients received anti-thymocyte globulin induction and afterwards took tacrolimus and steroids for around 3 years.

There are 15 residues in the CDR3. V was clipped by 5 bases and J by 3 bases, with 17 bases between them. Germline V gene data show CDR1 as MNHEY and CDR2 as SMNVEV (reference sequence). Study outcomes and limitations: Recipient bone marrow held GvH clones, some seen earlier in ileum or blood. High graft-versus-host to host-versus-graft clonal ratios were seen in allografts of patients with graft-donor T cell macrochimerism.

Measured with immunoSEQ multiplex PCR; TCRdb has only the in-frame clones, and not every one. The data show around 110,000 clones, less than 95% seen once. The V gene is TRBV27, the J gene TRBJ2-7; maybe TRBD2 (6 bases). Sample: unstimulated CD4+ T cells sorted from spleen or lymph node cells, taken before intestinal transplant. This receptor was identified in a human donor who received an intestinal transplant. CDR3 amino acids: CASSQHGGSDYEQYF. CDR3 DNA: TGTGCCAGCAGTCAACATGGGGGGAGTGACTACGAGCAGTACTTC.